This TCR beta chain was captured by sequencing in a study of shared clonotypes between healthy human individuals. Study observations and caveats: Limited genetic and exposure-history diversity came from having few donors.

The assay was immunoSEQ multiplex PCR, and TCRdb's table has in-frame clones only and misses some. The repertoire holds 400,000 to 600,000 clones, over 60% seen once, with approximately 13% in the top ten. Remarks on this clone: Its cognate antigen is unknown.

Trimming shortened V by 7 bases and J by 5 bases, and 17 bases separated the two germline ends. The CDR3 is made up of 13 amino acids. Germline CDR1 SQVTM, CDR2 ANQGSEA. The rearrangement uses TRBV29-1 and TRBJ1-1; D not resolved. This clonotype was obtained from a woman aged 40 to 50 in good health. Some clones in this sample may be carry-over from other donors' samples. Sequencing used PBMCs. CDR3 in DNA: TGCAGCGGACTGCCTAGAGCAGGAACTGAAGCTTTCTTT. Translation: CSGLPRAGTEAFF.